Listed here are 26 T cell receptor beta chains from one sample, sequenced in a study of blood T cell repertoires in COVID-19. Only in-frame clones appear in the TCRdb table, and some are missing; sequencing was by immunoSEQ multiplex PCR. The sample lists some 250,000 clones, about nine tenths occurring once. The sequencing input was PBMCs or T cells enriched from blood (not recorded which). The receptors stem from a human donor in a cohort exposed to, infected with or recovered from COVID-19 (not recorded which). The donor label of this sample is uncertain.

This clone occurred a few times. This chain joins TRBV30 and TRBJ1-6; D might be TRBD1 (5 bases). There are 14 residues in the CDR3. CDR1 GTSNPN and CDR2 SVGIG come from the germline V gene (reference sequence). Trimming took off 5 bases at V and 6 bases at J, with 14 bases between the two ends. The CDR3 is CAWEDSPSNSPLHF. The DNA of the CDR3 is TGTGCCTGGGAAGACAGCCCTTCTAATTCACCCCTCCACTTT.

The V and J genes are TRBV5-4 and TRBJ2-5, with unresolved D. Germline CDR1 and CDR2: SGHNT and YYREEE (reference sequence). The CDR3 is 14 amino acids. V lost 5 bases, J lost 5 bases, and 16 bases lay in between. The CDR3 DNA sequence: TGTGCCAGCAGTTCTCTTCAGTCTTCGGAGACCCAGTACTTC. Translated: CASSSLQSSETQYF.

The chain uses TRBV20-1 and TRBJ1-1, with TRBD1 matching 7 bases. CDR1 DFQATT and CDR2 SNEGSKA come from the germline V gene (reference sequence). The CDR3 is 14 amino acids. With V trimmed by 3 bases and J by 0 bases, 4 bases remained unmatched. The CDR3 nucleotides read TGCAGTGCTAGTTTAGGGACAGTGAACACTGAAGCTTTCTTT. As protein: CSASLGTVNTEAFF.

The chain combines TRBV27 with TRBJ1-5; possibly TRBD1 for D (5 bases). Trimming pared 5 bases from V and 0 bases from J, leaving 8 bases between. This CDR3 contains 14 residues. The germline gives CDR1 MNHEY, CDR2 SMNVEV (reference sequence). The CDR3 sequence: CASSQGYSNQPQHF. CDR3 DNA sequence: TGTGCCAGCAGTCAGGGTTATAGCAATCAGCCCCAGCATTTT.

V gene TRBV18 combines with J gene TRBJ1-6; D gene uncertain. Looked up from germline, CDR1 is KGHSH and CDR2 is LQKENI. V lost 6 bases and J 14 bases, leaving 20 bases between the germline ends. This CDR3 has 14 residues. The CDR3 DNA is TGTGCCAGCTCCTCCTCGGTGGGCGCAGAAACCCTCCACTTT. Amino acid sequence: CASSSSVGAETLHF.

The chain links TRBV5-6 to TRBJ2-3; TRBD2 matches at 7 bases. The CDR3 is 16 residues long. The ends lost 0 bases at V and 2 bases at J; junction bases unmatched: 6. Germline loops: CDR1 SGHDT, CDR2 YYEEEE. For the CDR3, the DNA is TGTGCCAGCAGCTTGGTAAGGGGACTATACACAGATACGCAGTATTTT. It specifies CASSLVRGLYTDTQYF.

This chain connects TRBV24-1 to TRBJ2-7, with 7 bases fitting TRBD2. The CDR3 totals 14 residues. CDR1 and CDR2 from the germline V gene are KGHDR and SFDVKD. J gave up 2 bases and V 6 bases, and 6 bases lay outside the gene matches. The CDR3 region is CATSSGAQTYEQYF. CDR3 bases: TGTGCCACCAGTAGCGGGGCCCAGACCTACGAGCAGTACTTC.

The chain employs TRBV5-1 and TRBJ2-2; TRBD2 might be the D (6 bases). The germline gives CDR1 SGHRS, CDR2 YFSETQ. With 0 bases removed from V and 6 bases from J, the gap between germline ends came to 9 bases. The CDR3 runs 14 residues. CDR3 in DNA: TGCGCCAGCAGCTTGGGCAGGGAGGCCGGGGAGCTGTTTTTT. Amino acids: CASSLGREAGELFF.

The chain links TRBV6-5 to TRBJ2-3, with 9 bases lining up with TRBD1. CDR3 length: 15 residues. V gave up 5 bases and J gave up 4 bases; unmatched junction bases: 7. Germline V gives CDR1 MNHEY, CDR2 SVGAGI. This CDR3 reads CASSRGDRAADTQYF. In nucleotides, the CDR3 is TGTGCCAGCAGTAGAGGGGACAGGGCCGCAGATACGCAGTATTTT.

The rearrangement uses TRBV7-2 and TRBJ1-2, with 10 bases aligning to TRBD1. The CDR3 runs to 20 residues. Germline CDR1 reads SGHTA; CDR2 reads FQGNSA. Trimming took 0 bases from V and 2 from J; bases not matched to a gene: 15. The CDR3 spells CASSLARPTGTGDGNYGYTF. In DNA form, the CDR3 reads TGTGCCAGCAGCTTAGCACGGCCAACCGGGACAGGGGACGGAAACTATGGCTACACCTTC. The variable domain in full, completed from reference TRBV7-2 and TRBJ1-2, reads GAGVSQSPSNKVTEKGKDVELRCDPISGHTALYWYRQSLGQGLEFLIYFQGNSAPDKSGLPSDRFSAERTGGSVSTLTIQRTQQEDSAVYLCASSLARPTGTGDGNYGYTFGSGTRLTVV.

This chain connects TRBV30 to TRBJ1-2; weak D call: TRBD1 (6 bases). The CDR3 is 17 residues long. Germline CDR1 is GTSNPN and CDR2 is SVGIG (reference sequence). The ends were cut back, 0 bases at V and 4 bases at J, with 21 bases in the middle. The CDR3: CAWSVGGRTASPYGYTF. CDR3 nucleotides: TGTGCCTGGAGTGTAGGTGGGCGGACAGCCAGCCCCTATGGCTACACCTTC.

The rearrangement links TRBV28 to TRBJ1-3; 9 positions match TRBD1. V was pared by 4 bases and J by 6 bases, with 19 bases of the junction left unmatched. Germline V gene sequence: CDR1 MDHEN, CDR2 SYDVKM. The CDR3 contains 19 residues. CDR3 DNA: TGTGCCAGCAGTTCGGGTTTAAGGTGGCTAACAGGGGGCCAAAACACCATATATTTT. Protein: CASSSGLRWLTGGQNTIYF.

A single count supports this clone. The V call is TRBV3-1 (or the pseudogene TRBV3-2), the J call TRBJ1-1, with D tentatively TRBD1 (6 bases). Looked up from germline, CDR1 is LGHDT and CDR2 is YNNKEL (reference sequence). The length of the CDR3 is 16 residues. V lost 1 base and J lost 0, with 12 bases in between. This CDR3 is CASSQGTARLNTEAFF. CDR3 DNA sequence: TGTGCCAGCAGCCAAGGGACAGCAAGACTGAACACTGAAGCTTTCTTT.

This clone is a singleton in its sample. The chain has TRBV27 and TRBJ1-1; TRBD1 might be the D (5 bases). CDR1 MNHEY and CDR2 SMNVEV come from the germline V gene (reference sequence). CDR3 length: 12 residues. The ends were cut back, 3 bases at V and 6 bases at J, with 8 bases in the middle. The CDR3 region has the DNA TGTGCCAGCAGTTTCGGAGGGGCTGAAGCTTTCTTT. This codes for CASSFGGAEAFF.

The chain joins TRBV18 to TRBJ2-3; tentative D call: TRBD1 (5 bases). Germline V CDR1 and CDR2: KGHSH, LQKENI. Trimming removed 3 bases from V and 3 bases from J, with 10 bases in between. The CDR3 is made up of 14 amino acids. The CDR3 loop is CASSPPTVTDTQYF. CDR3 nucleotide sequence: TGTGCCAGCTCACCTCCGACAGTTACAGATACGCAGTATTTT. Filled out from reference TRBV18 and TRBJ2-3, the complete variable domain reads NAGVMQNPRHLVRRRGQEARLRCSPMKGHSHVYWYRQLPEEGLKFMVYLQKENIIDESGMPKERFSAEFPKEGPSILRIQQVVRGDSAAYFCASSPPTVTDTQYFGPGTRLTVL.

The gene calls are TRBV5-1 and TRBJ1-2; 9 bases agree with TRBD1. CDR1 SGHRS and CDR2 YFSETQ come from the germline V gene. CDR3 size: 12 residues. J lost 10 bases, V lost 4 bases, and 5 bases had no gene match. CDR3 nucleotide sequence: TGCGCCAGCAGCACACAGGGGGCTGACTACACCTTC. Its translation: CASSTQGADYTF.

A remark on this clone: The junction differs from germline at one of its ends, possibly a read error. The chain joins TRBV6-1 to TRBJ2-7, with a possible D match to TRBD2 (6 bases). The CDR3 has 14 amino acids. Germline CDR1 MNHNS, CDR2 SASEGT. The chain's CDR3 is CASREGPGAYEQYF. The DNA for the CDR3 is TGTGCCAGCAGAGAAGGACCGGGGGCCTACGAGCAGTACTTC.

This clone occurred once. The gene calls are TRBV5-1 and TRBJ2-2, with TRBD1 as a possible D gene (6 bases). The V end lost 5 bases, the J end lost 0 bases, and 14 bases lay between the germline ends. The germline CDR1 and CDR2 sequences are SGHRS and YFSETQ. This CDR3 region has 16 residues. The CDR3 loop reads CASSAITGPNTGELFF. CDR3 DNA: TGCGCCAGCAGTGCTATAACAGGGCCGAACACCGGGGAGCTGTTTTTT.

The chain recombines TRBV7-3 with TRBJ2-3, with a possible D match to TRBD2 (5 bases). This CDR3 has 15 residues. From germline, CDR1 is SGHTA and CDR2 FQGTGA. V shed 5 bases and J shed 3 bases, with 15 bases lying between them. CDR3 sequence (DNA): TGTGCCAGCAGCGAGGGCGGGTCGGGTACAGATACGCAGTATTTT. Translating gives CASSEGGSGTDTQYF. Complete variable domain (other parts from reference TRBV7-3 and TRBJ2-3): GAGVSQTPSNKVTEKGKYVELRCDPISGHTALYWYRQSLGQGPEFLIYFQGTGAADDSGLPNDRFFAVRPEGSVSTLKIQRTERGDSAVYLCASSEGGSGTDTQYFGPGTRLTVL.

V usage is TRBV5-6 and J usage is TRBJ2-5; TRBD2 might be the D (6 bases). The CDR3 consists of 16 residues. The V end lost 5 bases, the J end lost 1 base, and 18 bases lay between the germline ends. Germline assignment: CDR1 SGHDT and CDR2 YYEEEE. The CDR3: CASSLTTGLIQETQYF. The CDR3 DNA sequence: TGTGCCAGCAGTTTGACCACGGGACTGATCCAAGAGACCCAGTACTTC.

The gene calls are TRBV6-5 and TRBJ1-2, with a weak D call TRBD1 (5 bases). V lost 2 bases to trimming and J lost 5 bases, with 12 bases between them. The CDR3 is 14 residues long. Germline V lookup: CDR1 MNHEY, CDR2 SVGAGI. The CDR3 region is CASSYGQGQYGYTF. The CDR3 coding sequence is TGTGCCAGCAGTTACGGGCAGGGTCAATATGGCTACACCTTC.

This clone appeared once. The genes are TRBV10-3 and TRBJ1-2, with D uncertain. Germline V gene sequence: CDR1 ENHRY, CDR2 SYGVKD. The CDR3 has 14 amino acids. Trimming stripped 0 bases from V and 4 bases from J, with 9 bases between. The CDR3 bases are TGTGCCATCAGTGAGTCGGAAGGACTCTATGGCTACACCTTC. It encodes CAISESEGLYGYTF.

The V and J genes are TRBV14 and TRBJ1-2; D is ambiguous. There are 13 residues in the CDR3. Germline V CDR1 and CDR2: SGHDN, FVKESK. Trimming cost V 5 bases and J 4 bases, with 11 bases left between them. CDR3 amino acids: CASSADRSYGYTF. DNA for the CDR3: TGTGCCAGCAGCGCTGACCGGAGCTATGGCTACACCTTC.

CDR3 loop: CASSKGRGQEQYF. CDR3 nucleotide sequence: TGTGCCAGTAGTAAAGGTAGGGGACAAGAGCAGTACTTC. The chain links TRBV19 to TRBJ2-7; D may be TRBD1 (6 bases). The CDR3 totals 13 residues. From germline, CDR1 is LNHDA and CDR2 SQIVND (reference sequence). Trimming removed 4 bases from V and 7 bases from J, with 14 bases in between.

This clone appeared a single time. The rearrangement uses TRBV11-3 and TRBJ2-4; 7 nucleotides line up with TRBD2. Germline V CDR1 and CDR2: SGHNT, YENEEA. This CDR3 spans 19 amino acids. The V and J ends lost 4 bases and 0 bases, in that order; junction bases with no gene match: 15. CDR3 amino acids: CASSSLFEPGGPAKNIQYF. The CDR3, as DNA: TGTGCCAGCAGCTCTTTGTTTGAGCCGGGGGGTCCAGCCAAAAACATTCAGTACTTC.

The rearrangement links TRBV19 to TRBJ2-3, with a weak D call TRBD2 (7 bases). Trimming took off 1 base at V and 2 bases at J, with 16 bases between the two ends. Germline V lookup: CDR1 LNHDA, CDR2 SQIVND (reference sequence). The CDR3 covers 17 residues. CDR3 loop: CASSIGGGGIDTDTQYF. In DNA form, the CDR3 reads TGTGCCAGTAGTATAGGAGGGGGGGGGATTGACACAGATACGCAGTATTTT.